This TCR beta chain was retrieved from a study of blood T cell repertoires in COVID-19 (dated by TCRdb to about 2020). Background on the whole study: The collaborator samples originated in the United States, Italy and Spain and spanned the acute and convalescent phases of COVID-19. The material from the prospective study consisted of cDNA or gDNA derived from T cells, B-cell-depleted T cells, or PBMCs. Deeply sampled blood TCRbeta repertoires from subjects exposed to, actively infected with, or recovered from COVID-19 were included in the dataset. A freely available public database, intended as a resource for researchers studying the immune response to SARS-CoV-2, is where the repertoires were released. The samples were drawn from the first 160 participants of the ongoing ImmuneRACE study and from about 1,200 subjects provided by 6 global collaborators. Sample metadata almost always included a de-identified subject ID, COVID-19 status, age in years and sex. Where HLA class I and class II types were available, the types were taken from metadata supplied by the sample provider, not from assay-based typing. What the work shows at the level of the full study, not this receptor alone: How much clinical and demographic metadata was included differed by source and by participant, and the metadata was provided uncurated.

Notes on this clone: Its antigen remains undetermined. No much larger clonotype is one base removed from it; base qualities were not supplied.

Looking up the germline V gene yields CDR1 SGHRS and CDR2 YFSETQ. From the cysteine through the phenylalanine, the CDR3 covers 15 amino acids. The entry retains the CDR3 DNA only, 45 bases that are in frame from base 1. At the junction V is shortened by 4 bases and J by 9 bases; bases outside the gene matches: 10. Whole blood was collected in K2EDTA tubes by collaborating institutions according to the institutions' own protocols. For TCRbeta analysis, collaborators shipped samples in one of three forms: frozen whole blood, isolated PBMCs, or DNA extracted from either of those sample types. TCRbeta CDR3 regions were amplified from genomic DNA using the immunoSEQ Assay, a bias-controlled multiplex PCR. As for the original processing: Within the assay, amplification of reference gene primers was used to estimate how many nucleated cells each sample contained. To quantify the absolute abundance of each unique TCRbeta CDR3 rearrangement, sequence reads were collapsed and filtered. For each sample, productive Simpson clonality was calculated by taking the square root of Simpson's diversity index across productive rearrangements. TCRdb mirrors the immuneACCESS table, restricted to in-frame sequences. Some clones are absent from its copies; in checked studies, under half trace to an unresolved V gene, and the reason for the others is unknown. Clone size and the V and J calls come from that table; the DNA yielded D and trimming. This sample lists tens of thousands of clones; roughly 84% were detected once. The ten largest account for around an eighth of the sample.

Recombination joined TRBV5-1 with TRBJ1-6; 7 bases in between match TRBD1. The clonotype comes from a human donor in a cohort sampled during active COVID-19. Sequenced input: peripheral blood. The CDR3 amino acid sequence is: CASSAEQGNGSPLHF. The DNA sequence is TGCGCCAGCAGCGCGGAACAGGGGAACGGTTCACCCCTCCACTTT.